Listed below are T cell receptor beta chains from one sample, sequenced in a study of blood T cell repertoires in COVID-19. The protocol was immunoSEQ multiplex PCR, while the TCRdb copy is restricted to in-frame clones and leaves out a portion. The sample comprises around 94,000 clones, about 83% of which are singletons, and 8.5% to 10% rests with the top ten. The sample taken for sequencing was peripheral blood. The receptor source for this set is a man between 35 and 55 years old with active or convalescent COVID-19. Both conserved end residues are part of each CDR3. D genes are given only for firm matches. Only part of the rows carry a size: once, few, many, or a class if the clone is expanded.

j_gene: TRBJ2-2; abundance: -; d_gene: TRBD2; v_gene: TRBV12-5; CDR3nt: TGTGCTAGTGGTTTGGTACCCGGGACTAGCGGGGGGGCATACACCGGGGAGCTGTTTTTT; CDR3aa: CASGLVPGTSGGAYTGELFF
j_gene: TRBJ2-7; abundance: -; d_gene: TRBD2; v_gene: TRBV29-1; CDR3nt: TGCAGCGCGACCGCGGGGGGCCGGGACTACGAGCAGTACTTC; CDR3aa: CSATAGGRDYEQYF
j_gene: TRBJ2-2; abundance: -; d_gene: -; v_gene: TRBV5-1; CDR3nt: TGCGCCAGCAGCTTGTCGGGGGCCGGGGAGCTGTTTTTT; CDR3aa: CASSLSGAGELFF
j_gene: TRBJ1-2; abundance: -; d_gene: -; v_gene: TRBV10-3; CDR3nt: TGTGCCATCAGTGGACAACAGTTCTATGGCTACACCTTC; CDR3aa: CAISGQQFYGYTF
j_gene: TRBJ2-6; abundance: -; d_gene: TRBD2; v_gene: TRBV3-1/TRBV3-2; CDR3nt: TGTGCCAGCAGCCACGGACTAGCGGGTACATCTGGGGCCAACGTCCTGACTTTC; CDR3aa: CASSHGLAGTSGANVLTF
j_gene: TRBJ2-4; abundance: -; d_gene: -; v_gene: TRBV5-6; CDR3nt: TGTGCCAGCAGCTTCCCAGAGGGCTTAGTTCAGTACTTC; CDR3aa: CASSFPEGLVQYF
j_gene: TRBJ2-3; abundance: once; d_gene: TRBD2; v_gene: TRBV4-2; CDR3nt: TGTGCCAGCAGCCAAGGGCTAGCGGGGGGAAGTCGCACAGATACGCAGTATTTT; CDR3aa: CASSQGLAGGSRTDTQYF
j_gene: TRBJ1-5; abundance: -; d_gene: TRBD1; v_gene: TRBV5-6; CDR3nt: TGTGCCAGCAGCTGGGGACAGGGTAGCAATCAGCCCCAGCATTTT; CDR3aa: CASSWGQGSNQPQHF
j_gene: TRBJ1-2; abundance: -; d_gene: TRBD1; v_gene: TRBV3-1/TRBV3-2; CDR3nt: TGTGCCAGCAGCCAAGACGACAGGGATGGCTACACCTTC; CDR3aa: CASSQDDRDGYTF
j_gene: TRBJ1-2; abundance: -; d_gene: TRBD1; v_gene: TRBV10-2; CDR3nt: TGCGCCAGCAGGAGGGACAGAAATGGCTACACCTTC; CDR3aa: CASRRDRNGYTF
j_gene: TRBJ2-1; abundance: -; d_gene: -; v_gene: TRBV6-5; CDR3nt: TGTGCCAGCCGCCAGGGCTATGAGCAGTTCTTC; CDR3aa: CASRQGYEQFF
j_gene: TRBJ2-1; abundance: -; d_gene: -; v_gene: TRBV6-6; CDR3nt: TGTGCCAGCAGCAACAGGAGCAATGAGCAGTTCTTC; CDR3aa: CASSNRSNEQFF
j_gene: TRBJ1-6; abundance: -; d_gene: -; v_gene: TRBV4-3; CDR3nt: TGCGCCAGCAGCTCACGCCAGGGTTATAATTCACCCCTCCACTTT; CDR3aa: CASSSRQGYNSPLHF
j_gene: TRBJ1-5; abundance: -; d_gene: -; v_gene: TRBV18; CDR3nt: TGTGCCAGCTCCGGGGGTAGCAATCAGCCCCAGCATTTT; CDR3aa: CASSGGSNQPQHF
j_gene: TRBJ2-2; abundance: -; d_gene: TRBD2; v_gene: TRBV19; CDR3nt: TGTGCCATCCGCGGGGGGCGGCTTTCCGGGGAGCTGTTTTTT; CDR3aa: CAIRGGRLSGELFF
j_gene: TRBJ1-3; abundance: -; d_gene: -; v_gene: TRBV6-6; CDR3nt: TGTGCCAGCAGGACAGCTTCCTCTGGAAACACCATATATTTT; CDR3aa: CASRTASSGNTIYF
j_gene: TRBJ2-3; abundance: -; d_gene: TRBD1; v_gene: TRBV5-1; CDR3nt: TGCGCCAGCAGCTTGCCGGGACAGGGGGCCCCAGATACGCAGTATTTT; CDR3aa: CASSLPGQGAPDTQYF
j_gene: TRBJ1-2; abundance: -; d_gene: TRBD1; v_gene: TRBV27; CDR3nt: TGTGCCAGCAGGGACAGGGGCGGCGGCTACACCTTC; CDR3aa: CASRDRGGGYTF
j_gene: TRBJ1-1; abundance: -; d_gene: -; v_gene: TRBV3-1/TRBV3-2; CDR3nt: TGTGCCAGCAGCCAAGTGGAGGGAATTGAAGCTTTCTTT; CDR3aa: CASSQVEGIEAFF
j_gene: TRBJ2-7; abundance: few; d_gene: -; v_gene: TRBV4-2; CDR3nt: TGTGCCAGCAGCCAAGATCAAACAGGGTACGAGCAGTACTTC; CDR3aa: CASSQDQTGYEQYF
j_gene: TRBJ2-1; abundance: -; d_gene: TRBD1; v_gene: TRBV5-1; CDR3nt: TGCGCCAGCAGCTTGGGCCAGGGGGATGAGCAGTTCTTC; CDR3aa: CASSLGQGDEQFF
j_gene: TRBJ1-6; abundance: once; d_gene: -; v_gene: TRBV9; CDR3nt: TGTGCCAGCAGCGTCCAGACAGACTATAATTCACCCCTCCACTTT; CDR3aa: CASSVQTDYNSPLHF
j_gene: TRBJ2-5; abundance: -; d_gene: TRBD2; v_gene: TRBV6-2/TRBV6-3; CDR3nt: TGTGCCAGCAGTTCATCGGGACTAGCTCGCGAGACCCAGTACTTC; CDR3aa: CASSSSGLARETQYF
j_gene: TRBJ1-2; abundance: many; d_gene: -; v_gene: TRBV2; CDR3nt: TGTGCCAGCAGTGGGTTTTCAGGGAACAATCTAGCTAACTATGGCTACACCTTC; CDR3aa: CASSGFSGNNLANYGYTF
j_gene: TRBJ1-3; abundance: -; d_gene: -; v_gene: TRBV18; CDR3nt: TGTGCCAGCTCACCAAGAGCGGACAGCCGCTCTGGAAACACCATATATTTT; CDR3aa: CASSPRADSRSGNTIYF
j_gene: TRBJ2-2; abundance: -; d_gene: TRBD1; v_gene: TRBV4-1; CDR3nt: TGCGCCAGCAGCCACTTTTTGGGAGACAGGGGGCCCCGGGGCACCGGGGAGCTGTTTTTT; CDR3aa: CASSHFLGDRGPRGTGELFF
j_gene: TRBJ2-3; abundance: -; d_gene: -; v_gene: TRBV6-5; CDR3nt: TGTGCCAGCAGGGGCGTGGGGGCGAGCACAGATACGCAGTATTTT; CDR3aa: CASRGVGASTDTQYF
j_gene: TRBJ2-5; abundance: -; d_gene: -; v_gene: TRBV5-4; CDR3nt: TGTGCCAGCAGCTTGGACACCCAAGAGACCCAGTACTTC; CDR3aa: CASSLDTQETQYF
j_gene: TRBJ1-4; abundance: -; d_gene: TRBD1; v_gene: TRBV5-5; CDR3nt: TGTGCCAGCAGCACAGGGACAGGCGTTGAAAAACTGTTTTTT; CDR3aa: CASSTGTGVEKLFF
j_gene: TRBJ2-3; abundance: -; d_gene: TRBD2; v_gene: TRBV7-3; CDR3nt: TGTGCCAGCAGCTTGTCCGGGACTAGCGGGGGCTTCACAGATACGCAGTATTTT; CDR3aa: CASSLSGTSGGFTDTQYF
j_gene: TRBJ1-3; abundance: -; d_gene: -; v_gene: TRBV2; CDR3nt: TGTGCCGGAATTGGAGGATCTGGAAACACCATATATTTT; CDR3aa: CAGIGGSGNTIYF
j_gene: TRBJ1-5; abundance: few; d_gene: TRBD1; v_gene: TRBV3-1/TRBV3-2; CDR3nt: TGTGCCAGCAGCCCGACAGGGAACCAGCCCCAGCATTTT; CDR3aa: CASSPTGNQPQHF
j_gene: TRBJ2-2; abundance: -; d_gene: TRBD1; v_gene: TRBV19; CDR3nt: TGTGCCAGTATTAGGGGGCTCAGCACCGGGGAGCTGTTTTTT; CDR3aa: CASIRGLSTGELFF
j_gene: TRBJ2-1; abundance: -; d_gene: TRBD2; v_gene: TRBV29-1; CDR3nt: TGCAGCGTTGAGTGGGCGGGTGGCGGGGGACTTCCAAATGAGCAGTTCTTC; CDR3aa: CSVEWAGGGGLPNEQFF
j_gene: TRBJ2-6; abundance: -; d_gene: -; v_gene: TRBV28; CDR3nt: TGTGCCAGCGGAGGGTCCACTGGGGCCAACGTCCTGACTTTC; CDR3aa: CASGGSTGANVLTF
j_gene: TRBJ2-3; abundance: -; d_gene: -; v_gene: TRBV25-1; CDR3nt: TGTGCCAGCAGTCTCCGGGTATCTAGCGACTCTAGCACAGATACGCAGTATTTT; CDR3aa: CASSLRVSSDSSTDTQYF
j_gene: TRBJ2-5; abundance: -; d_gene: TRBD1; v_gene: TRBV7-2; CDR3nt: TGTGCCAGCAGCGGACGGGACAGGCAAGAGACCCAGTACTTC; CDR3aa: CASSGRDRQETQYF
j_gene: TRBJ1-2; abundance: once; d_gene: TRBD1; v_gene: TRBV3-1/TRBV3-2; CDR3nt: TGTGCCAGCAGCCAATCGACAGGGGTGCTTAGCTATGGCTACACCTTC; CDR3aa: CASSQSTGVLSYGYTF
j_gene: TRBJ2-7; abundance: -; d_gene: -; v_gene: TRBV28; CDR3nt: TGTGCCAGCAGTTTAGCCGCCATAAGAGGATACGAGCAGTACTTC; CDR3aa: CASSLAAIRGYEQYF
j_gene: TRBJ1-2; abundance: -; d_gene: -; v_gene: TRBV6-5; CDR3nt: TGTGCCAGTATTGGCAATCACAGGGTGCGGGGCTACACCTTC; CDR3aa: CASIGNHRVRGYTF
j_gene: TRBJ2-3; abundance: few; d_gene: -; v_gene: TRBV11-3; CDR3nt: TGTGCCAGCAGCGCCGGGTTTGGAGATACGCAGTATTTT; CDR3aa: CASSAGFGDTQYF
j_gene: TRBJ1-4; abundance: once; d_gene: -; v_gene: TRBV4-2; CDR3nt: TGTGCCAGCGGGAATCAGGGGACCGGTGAAAAACTGTTTTTT; CDR3aa: CASGNQGTGEKLFF
j_gene: TRBJ1-2; abundance: -; d_gene: -; v_gene: TRBV7-8; CDR3nt: TGTGCCAGCAGCAAGACGGGAGCTAACTATGGCTACACCTTC; CDR3aa: CASSKTGANYGYTF
j_gene: TRBJ2-1; abundance: -; d_gene: -; v_gene: TRBV14; CDR3nt: TGTGCCAGCAGCCACCGGTTAGGACGGGGATCCTCCTACAATGAGCAGTTCTTC; CDR3aa: CASSHRLGRGSSYNEQFF
j_gene: TRBJ2-5; abundance: -; d_gene: -; v_gene: TRBV5-5; CDR3nt: TGTGCCAGCAGCTTGGCACTATTCGAGACCCAGTACTTC; CDR3aa: CASSLALFETQYF